The clone carrying this TCR beta chain was seen more than once but under ten times. Over chemoradiotherapy, repertoires were sampled more than once. These data originate in a study of chemoradiotherapy in HPV16-positive cancers. Profiled with immunoSEQ multiplex PCR; TCRdb holds only in-frame clones, not every one. Here the sample spans about 5,000 clones, about 76% being singletons. The CDR3 runs 12 residues. V was trimmed by 6 bases and J by 4 bases, leaving 10 bases between them. Germline V gives CDR1 MDHEN, CDR2 SYDVKM. The sequenced sample was tumor tissue, obtained from a patient who underwent chemoradiotherapy. The receptor's source is a human donor with HPV-associated anogenital cancer. The chain recombines TRBV28 with TRBJ2-7; unclear D gene. The CDR3 DNA follows: TGTGCCAGCAGGAACCCAGCATACGAGCAGTACTTC. As protein: CASRNPAYEQYF.